This is a list of T cell receptor beta chains from one sample in a study of cytomegalovirus exposure and HLA in healthy donors. Method: immunoSEQ multiplex PCR; TCRdb's copy keeps in-frame clones and lacks some. The sample has about 250,000 clones, approximately 84% seen once; the top ten hold around 12%. The sequencing sample was made of PBMCs. These receptors originate from a man between 18 and 29 years old in good health and CMV-seropositive. CDR3s include the opening cysteine and the closing phenylalanine or tryptophan. Each record gives: V gene, clone size, J gene, CDR3 protein. Not all rows give a size; the values are once, few, many and, for expanded clones, a class.

V gene: TRBV7-2
clone size: NA
J gene: TRBJ2-5
CDR3 protein: CASSLIPGIKAETQYF

V gene: TRBV6-6
clone size: once
J gene: TRBJ2-2
CDR3 protein: CASRSATGELFF

V gene: TRBV7-8
clone size: NA
J gene: TRBJ2-7
CDR3 protein: CASSLGGGNEQYF

V gene: TRBV6-5
clone size: NA
J gene: TRBJ2-7
CDR3 protein: CASSYSGTGVYEQYF

V gene: TRBV29-1
clone size: NA
J gene: TRBJ2-7
CDR3 protein: CSVGNSEQYF

V gene: TRBV9
clone size: NA
J gene: TRBJ2-1
CDR3 protein: CASSFNGDYSYNEQFF

V gene: TRBV2
clone size: NA
J gene: TRBJ1-2
CDR3 protein: CASPPPRTGGGGYGYTF

V gene: TRBV4-2
clone size: NA
J gene: TRBJ2-1
CDR3 protein: CASSQDGTSGTYNEQFF

V gene: TRBV5-1
clone size: few
J gene: TRBJ2-2
CDR3 protein: CASTGQGADTGELFF

V gene: TRBV11-2
clone size: NA
J gene: TRBJ2-7
CDR3 protein: CASSLVVSPTSVSYEQYF

V gene: TRBV7-9
clone size: NA
J gene: TRBJ1-5
CDR3 protein: CASSYGGSQPQHF

V gene: TRBV6-1
clone size: NA
J gene: TRBJ1-2
CDR3 protein: CASSEFQESGGYTF

V gene: TRBV18
clone size: NA
J gene: TRBJ1-2
CDR3 protein: CASSPHQGDGYTF

V gene: TRBV11-3
clone size: once
J gene: TRBJ2-2
CDR3 protein: CASSSSGTTTGELFF

V gene: TRBV11-2
clone size: few
J gene: TRBJ2-2
CDR3 protein: CASSLEGSSNTGELFF

V gene: TRBV5-1
clone size: NA
J gene: TRBJ2-5
CDR3 protein: CASSGGTGGRETQYF

V gene: TRBV30
clone size: NA
J gene: TRBJ2-5
CDR3 protein: CAWSPRGLAGVETQYF

V gene: TRBV5-1
clone size: NA
J gene: TRBJ1-1
CDR3 protein: CASSPNRGEKAFF

V gene: TRBV7-3
clone size: NA
J gene: TRBJ1-1
CDR3 protein: CASSSSRNTEAFF

V gene: TRBV19
clone size: NA
J gene: TRBJ2-7
CDR3 protein: CASSSSGVNEQYF

V gene: TRBV30
clone size: NA
J gene: TRBJ1-2
CDR3 protein: CAWVPGGGWANYGYTF

V gene: TRBV7-2
clone size: NA
J gene: TRBJ2-1
CDR3 protein: CASSPRTSGSLSYNEQFF

V gene: TRBV6-1
clone size: NA
J gene: TRBJ1-2
CDR3 protein: CASTGQGSGYTF

V gene: TRBV5-4
clone size: NA
J gene: TRBJ2-2
CDR3 protein: CASRVTGGTGELFF

V gene: TRBV10-1
clone size: NA
J gene: TRBJ2-2
CDR3 protein: CASSRSANTGELFF

V gene: TRBV6-5
clone size: NA
J gene: TRBJ1-1
CDR3 protein: CASSPSALWSEAFF

V gene: TRBV6-1
clone size: NA
J gene: TRBJ1-5
CDR3 protein: CASSSVTGSNQPQHF

V gene: TRBV2
clone size: NA
J gene: TRBJ1-1
CDR3 protein: CASSEGEAFF

V gene: TRBV7-2
clone size: NA
J gene: TRBJ2-5
CDR3 protein: CASSLIETQYF

V gene: TRBV5-6
clone size: NA
J gene: TRBJ2-1
CDR3 protein: CASSLGGLSYNEQFF

V gene: TRBV7-8
clone size: NA
J gene: TRBJ1-1
CDR3 protein: CASSFPDRDTEAFF

V gene: TRBV5-8
clone size: NA
J gene: TRBJ1-5
CDR3 protein: CASRLPGTGIQPQHF

V gene: TRBV7-9
clone size: NA
J gene: TRBJ2-5
CDR3 protein: CASREGRVETQYF

V gene: TRBV18
clone size: NA
J gene: TRBJ2-7
CDR3 protein: CASSPRSQAYEQYF

V gene: TRBV6-6
clone size: NA
J gene: TRBJ1-1
CDR3 protein: CASSYSIRNEAFF

V gene: TRBV6-1
clone size: NA
J gene: TRBJ1-2
CDR3 protein: CASISLYGYTF

V gene: TRBV27
clone size: NA
J gene: TRBJ2-1
CDR3 protein: CASSWLGRNNEQFF

V gene: TRBV4-2
clone size: once
J gene: TRBJ2-1
CDR3 protein: CASSQEEGREGLNEQFF

V gene: TRBV6-5
clone size: NA
J gene: TRBJ2-7
CDR3 protein: CASTTGQLGGGEQYF

V gene: TRBV18
clone size: NA
J gene: TRBJ1-1
CDR3 protein: CASSPRTGWDTEAFF

V gene: TRBV7-2
clone size: NA
J gene: TRBJ1-2
CDR3 protein: CASSPLTPGAGGRGYTF

V gene: TRBV7-9
clone size: NA
J gene: TRBJ2-7
CDR3 protein: CASSLVQGGEQYF

V gene: TRBV6-1
clone size: NA
J gene: TRBJ1-5
CDR3 protein: CASSLADSPNQPQHF

V gene: TRBV27
clone size: NA
J gene: TRBJ2-7
CDR3 protein: CASSYNGETYEQYF

V gene: TRBV28
clone size: NA
J gene: TRBJ2-5
CDR3 protein: CASSLASGGFETQYF

V gene: TRBV30
clone size: NA
J gene: TRBJ2-2
CDR3 protein: CAWSRGNTGELFF

V gene: TRBV5-4
clone size: NA
J gene: TRBJ2-5
CDR3 protein: CASSFQGVQETQYF

V gene: TRBV19
clone size: few
J gene: TRBJ1-1
CDR3 protein: CASSDSMNTEAFF

V gene: TRBV27
clone size: NA
J gene: TRBJ2-1
CDR3 protein: CASSYDPSGYNEQFF

V gene: TRBV7-6
clone size: NA
J gene: TRBJ2-2
CDR3 protein: CASSLAGTGWNTGELFF

V gene: TRBV9
clone size: NA
J gene: TRBJ2-7
CDR3 protein: CASSPSSGSSYEQYF

V gene: TRBV4-1
clone size: NA
J gene: TRBJ2-7
CDR3 protein: CASSQVLAHPSSYEQYF

V gene: TRBV6-5
clone size: NA
J gene: TRBJ1-1
CDR3 protein: CASSPSSHTEAFF